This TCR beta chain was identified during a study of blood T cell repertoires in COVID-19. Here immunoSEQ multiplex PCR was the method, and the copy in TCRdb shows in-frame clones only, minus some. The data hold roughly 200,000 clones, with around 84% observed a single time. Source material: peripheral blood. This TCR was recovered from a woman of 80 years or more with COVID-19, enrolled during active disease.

This CDR3 is CASSQDKFLAADTQYF. The DNA of the CDR3 is TGCGCCAGCAGCCAAGATAAGTTCCTAGCCGCAGATACGCAGTATTTT. The chain carries TRBV4-3 and TRBJ2-3; D may be TRBD2 (5 bases). CDR3 size: 16 residues. Looked up from germline, CDR1 is LGHNA and CDR2 is YSLEER. Trimming left V 0 bases short and J 4 bases short, with 14 bases between.